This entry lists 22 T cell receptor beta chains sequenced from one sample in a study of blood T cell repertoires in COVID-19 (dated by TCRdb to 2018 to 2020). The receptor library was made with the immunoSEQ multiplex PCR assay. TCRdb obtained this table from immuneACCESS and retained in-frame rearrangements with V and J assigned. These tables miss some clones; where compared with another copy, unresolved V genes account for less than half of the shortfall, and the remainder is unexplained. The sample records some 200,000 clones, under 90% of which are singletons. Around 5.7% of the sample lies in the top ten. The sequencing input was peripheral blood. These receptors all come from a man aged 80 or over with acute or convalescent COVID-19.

The CDR3 reads CASSFGQESYEQYF. The DNA for the CDR3 is TGTGCCAGCAGCTTCGGACAGGAGTCCTACGAGCAGTACTTC. The rearrangement joins TRBV6-5 to TRBJ2-7; TRBD1 matches at 7 bases. V lost 6 bases, J lost 1 base, and 6 bases stayed unmatched. The CDR3 runs to 14 residues. CDR1 is MNHEY and CDR2 is SVGAGI in the germline V gene.

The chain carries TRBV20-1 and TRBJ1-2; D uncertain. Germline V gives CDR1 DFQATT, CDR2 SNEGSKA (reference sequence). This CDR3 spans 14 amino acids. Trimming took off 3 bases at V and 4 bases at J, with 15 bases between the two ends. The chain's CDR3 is CSASLRDGGYGYTF. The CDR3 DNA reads TGCAGTGCTAGTCTGAGGGATGGTGGCTATGGCTACACCTTC.

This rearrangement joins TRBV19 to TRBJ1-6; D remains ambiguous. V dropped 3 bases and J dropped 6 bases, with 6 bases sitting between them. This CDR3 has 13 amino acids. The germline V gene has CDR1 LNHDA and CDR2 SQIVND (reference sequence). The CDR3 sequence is CASSISFNSPLHF. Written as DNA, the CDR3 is TGTGCCAGTAGTATCAGTTTTAATTCACCCCTCCACTTT.

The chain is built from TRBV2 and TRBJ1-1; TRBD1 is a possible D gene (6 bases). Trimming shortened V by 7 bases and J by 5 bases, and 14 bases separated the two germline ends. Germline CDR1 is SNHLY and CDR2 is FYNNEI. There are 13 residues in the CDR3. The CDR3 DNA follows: TGTGCCAGCATAGGGGACACGGCGACTGAAGCTTTCTTT. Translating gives CASIGDTATEAFF.

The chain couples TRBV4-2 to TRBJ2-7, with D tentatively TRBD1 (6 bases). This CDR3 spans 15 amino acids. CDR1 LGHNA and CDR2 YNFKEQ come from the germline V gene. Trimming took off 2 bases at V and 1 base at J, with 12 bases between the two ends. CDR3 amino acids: CASSQTQGGSYEQYF. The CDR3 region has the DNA TGTGCCAGCAGCCAAACACAGGGTGGATCCTACGAGCAGTACTTC.

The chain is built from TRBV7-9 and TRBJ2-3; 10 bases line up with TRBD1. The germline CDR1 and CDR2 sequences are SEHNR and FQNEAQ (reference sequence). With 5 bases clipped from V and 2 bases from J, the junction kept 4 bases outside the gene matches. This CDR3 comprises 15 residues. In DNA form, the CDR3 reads TGTGCCAGCAGCGCTGGACAGGGGGTCACAGATACGCAGTATTTT. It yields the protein CASSAGQGVTDTQYF.

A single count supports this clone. CDR3 sequence (DNA): TGTGCCAGCAGCCAAGGACAGGCCTATAATTCACCCCTCCACTTT. Residues: CASSQGQAYNSPLHF. V is TRBV14 and J is TRBJ1-6, with D tentatively TRBD1 (6 bases). V dropped 1 base and J dropped 2 bases, with 6 bases sitting between them. CDR1 is SGHDN, CDR2 FVKESK, per germline. CDR3 length: 15 amino acids.

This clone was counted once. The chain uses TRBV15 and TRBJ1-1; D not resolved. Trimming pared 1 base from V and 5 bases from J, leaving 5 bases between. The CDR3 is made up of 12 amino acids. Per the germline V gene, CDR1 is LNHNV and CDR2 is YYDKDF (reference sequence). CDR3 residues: CATSRAGTEAFF. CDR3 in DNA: TGTGCCACCAGCAGAGCGGGGACTGAAGCTTTCTTT.

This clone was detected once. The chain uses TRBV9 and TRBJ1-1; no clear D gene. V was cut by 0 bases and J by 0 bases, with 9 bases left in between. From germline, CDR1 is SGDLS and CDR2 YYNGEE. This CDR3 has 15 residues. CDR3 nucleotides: TGTGCCAGCAGCGTAGGGTTCGACATGAACACTGAAGCTTTCTTT. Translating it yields CASSVGFDMNTEAFF.

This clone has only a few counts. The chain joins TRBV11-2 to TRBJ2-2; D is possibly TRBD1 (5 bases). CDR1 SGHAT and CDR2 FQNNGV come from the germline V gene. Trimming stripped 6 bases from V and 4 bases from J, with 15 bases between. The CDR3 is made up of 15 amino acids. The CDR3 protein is CASSPLVGVTGELFF. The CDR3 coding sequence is TGTGCCAGCAGTCCATTAGTAGGGGTCACCGGGGAGCTGTTTTTT.

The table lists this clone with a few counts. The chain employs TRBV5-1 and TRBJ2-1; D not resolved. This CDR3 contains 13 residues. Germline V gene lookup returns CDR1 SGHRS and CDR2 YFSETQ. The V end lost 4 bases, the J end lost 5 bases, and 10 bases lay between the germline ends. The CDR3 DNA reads TGCGCCAGCAGCACCCAGGTAAACAATGAGCAGTTCTTC. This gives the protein CASSTQVNNEQFF. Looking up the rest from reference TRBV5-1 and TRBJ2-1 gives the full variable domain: KAGVTQTPRYLIKTRGQQVTLSCSPISGHRSVSWYQQTPGQGLQFLFEYFSETQRNKGNFPGRFSGRQFSNSRSEMNVSTLELGDSALYLCASSTQVNNEQFFGPGTRLTVL.

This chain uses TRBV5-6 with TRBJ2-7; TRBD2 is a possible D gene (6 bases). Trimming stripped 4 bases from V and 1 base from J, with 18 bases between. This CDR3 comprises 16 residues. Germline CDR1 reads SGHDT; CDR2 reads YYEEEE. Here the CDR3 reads CASSLSSGTLSYEQYF. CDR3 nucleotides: TGTGCCAGCAGCCTTAGTAGCGGTACGCTGTCCTACGAGCAGTACTTC.

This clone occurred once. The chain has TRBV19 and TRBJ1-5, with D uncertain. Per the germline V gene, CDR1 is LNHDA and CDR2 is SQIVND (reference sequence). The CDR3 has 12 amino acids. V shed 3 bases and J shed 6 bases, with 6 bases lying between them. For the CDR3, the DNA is TGTGCCAGTAGTATCGGGGTTCAGCCCCAGCATTTT. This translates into CASSIGVQPQHF.

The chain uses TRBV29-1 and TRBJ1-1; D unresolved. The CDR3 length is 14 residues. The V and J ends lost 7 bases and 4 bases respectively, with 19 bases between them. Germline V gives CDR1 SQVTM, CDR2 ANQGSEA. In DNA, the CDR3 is TGCAGCGGTCGCGGCCGGTTCGGCATCACTGAAGCTTTCTTT. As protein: CSGRGRFGITEAFF.

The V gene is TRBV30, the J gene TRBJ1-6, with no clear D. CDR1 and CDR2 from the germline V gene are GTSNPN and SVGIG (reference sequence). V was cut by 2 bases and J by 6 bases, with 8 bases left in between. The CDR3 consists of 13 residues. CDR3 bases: TGTGCCTGGAGTCCGCCCGGTAATTCACCCCTCCACTTT. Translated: CAWSPPGNSPLHF.

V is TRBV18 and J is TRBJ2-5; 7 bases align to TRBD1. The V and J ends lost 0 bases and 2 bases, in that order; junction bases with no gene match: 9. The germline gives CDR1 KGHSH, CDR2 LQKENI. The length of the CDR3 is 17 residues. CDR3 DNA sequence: TGTGCCAGCTCACCACCGATCGGGACAGAAATTCAAGAGACCCAGTACTTC. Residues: CASSPPIGTEIQETQYF.

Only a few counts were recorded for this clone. The CDR3 nucleotides are TGTGCCAGCAGCGGGGGGGCTAGCGGAGGCTACAATGAGCAGTTCTTC. Encoded protein: CASSGGASGGYNEQFF. The rearrangement joins TRBV9 to TRBJ2-1; TRBD2 might be the D (7 bases). Trimming removed 3 bases at V and 3 bases at J, with 16 bases between. CDR3 length: 16 residues. Germline CDR1 is SGDLS and CDR2 is YYNGEE.

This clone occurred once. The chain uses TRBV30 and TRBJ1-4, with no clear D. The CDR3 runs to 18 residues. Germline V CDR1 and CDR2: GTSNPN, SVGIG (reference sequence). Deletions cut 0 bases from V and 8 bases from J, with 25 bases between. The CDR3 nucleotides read TGTGCCTGGAGTGTAGTCCGTAACTCCAACTCAGGAAGGGAAAAACTGTTTTTT. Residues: CAWSVVRNSNSGREKLFF.

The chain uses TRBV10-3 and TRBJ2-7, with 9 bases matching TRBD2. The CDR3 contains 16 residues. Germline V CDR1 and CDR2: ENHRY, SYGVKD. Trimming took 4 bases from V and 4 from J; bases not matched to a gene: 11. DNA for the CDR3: TGTGCCATCAGTGGTGGGTTGACTAGCGGAGCTTACGAGCAGTACTTC. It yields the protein CAISGGLTSGAYEQYF.

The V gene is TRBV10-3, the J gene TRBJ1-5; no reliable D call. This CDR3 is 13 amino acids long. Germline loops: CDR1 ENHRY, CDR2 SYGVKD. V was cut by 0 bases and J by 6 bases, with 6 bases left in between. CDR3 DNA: TGTGCCATCAGTGAGTCTGACACTCAGCCCCAGCATTTT. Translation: CAISESDTQPQHF.

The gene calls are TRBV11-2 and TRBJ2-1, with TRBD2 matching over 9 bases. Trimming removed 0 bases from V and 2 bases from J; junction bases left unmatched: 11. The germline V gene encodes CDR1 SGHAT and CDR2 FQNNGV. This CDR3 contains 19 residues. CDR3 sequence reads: CASSLDSRAGGSTYNEQFF. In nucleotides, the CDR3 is TGTGCCAGCAGCTTAGATTCCCGCGCGGGAGGGTCAACCTACAATGAGCAGTTCTTC.

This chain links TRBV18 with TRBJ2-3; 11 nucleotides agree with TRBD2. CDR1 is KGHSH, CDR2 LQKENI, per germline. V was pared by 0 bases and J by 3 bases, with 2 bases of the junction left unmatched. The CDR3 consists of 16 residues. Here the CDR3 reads CASSPPLAGGTDTQYF. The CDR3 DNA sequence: TGTGCCAGCTCACCACCGCTAGCGGGGGGAACAGATACGCAGTATTTT.